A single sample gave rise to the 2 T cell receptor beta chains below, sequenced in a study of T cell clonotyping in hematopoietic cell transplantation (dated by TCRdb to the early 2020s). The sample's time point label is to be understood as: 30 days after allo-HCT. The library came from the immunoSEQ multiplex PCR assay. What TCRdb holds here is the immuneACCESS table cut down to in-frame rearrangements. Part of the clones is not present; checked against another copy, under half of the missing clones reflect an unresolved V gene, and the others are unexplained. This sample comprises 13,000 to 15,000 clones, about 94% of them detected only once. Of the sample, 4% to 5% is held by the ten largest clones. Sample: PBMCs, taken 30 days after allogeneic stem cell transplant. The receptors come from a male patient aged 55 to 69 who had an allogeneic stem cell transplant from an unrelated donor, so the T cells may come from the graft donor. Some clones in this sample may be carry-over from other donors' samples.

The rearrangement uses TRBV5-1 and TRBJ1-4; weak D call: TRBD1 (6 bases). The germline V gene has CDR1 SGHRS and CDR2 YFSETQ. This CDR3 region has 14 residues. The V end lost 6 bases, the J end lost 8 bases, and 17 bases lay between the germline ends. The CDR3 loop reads CASTTGTGGEKLFF. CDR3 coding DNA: TGCGCCAGCACCACAGGGACGGGAGGGGAAAAACTGTTTTTT.

CDR3 DNA sequence: TGTGCCAGCAGCGTAGGGGAAAGGAGTGGTGCTTTCTTT. Translating gives CASSVGERSGAFF. The genes are TRBV9 and TRBJ1-1; D ambiguous. Germline CDR1 reads SGDLS; CDR2 reads YYNGEE. CDR3 length equals 13 residues. With 0 bases removed from V and 11 bases from J, the gap between germline ends came to 14 bases.